The present T cell receptor (beta chain) was sequenced within a study of cytomegalovirus exposure and HLA in healthy donors. The CDR3 loop spans 18 amino acids. CDR1 and CDR2 from the germline V gene are MDHEN and SYDVKM. 60 Vbeta and 13 Jbeta primers were used in PCR. Assay: immunoSEQ multiplex PCR; the TCRdb copy retains only in-frame clones and omits some. The sample lists roughly 190,000 clones, more than 60% occurring once. This clone came up once. The rearrangement links TRBV28 to TRBJ2-5; D might be TRBD1 (5 bases). The better agreement between TRBJ2-7 and the DNA end casts doubt on the J call. Sequenced sample: PBMCs. The receptor was isolated from a woman aged 25 to 39 in good health and CMV-seropositive. The CDR3 protein is CASSSGWALQVTFYEQYF. The CDR3 DNA reads as TGTGCCAGCAGTAGTGGCTGGGCACTACAGGTCACCTTCTACGAGCAGTACTTC.